The T cell receptor beta chain under discussion was sequenced for a study of cytomegalovirus exposure and HLA in healthy donors. Trimming took 11 bases from V and 8 from J; bases not matched to a gene: 29. CDR1 and CDR2 (germline): SNHLY, FYNNEI. CDR3 length: 18 amino acids. General study points: Per a prior analysis, the majority of TCR beta V segments were productive roughly 87% or roughly 30% of the time. A cluster of highly shared sequence variants was likely a sequencing artifact.

In the case of this clone: The antigen is undetermined.

A multiplex PCR was run with 60 Vbeta primers and 13 Jbeta primers. Libraries were prepared by immunoSEQ multiplex PCR; TCRdb keeps only in-frame clonotypes and omits some of them. Among roughly 150,000 clones, about three quarters were seen once, and the ten largest hold 13%. This clonotype was sampled from a man in his forties in good health and CMV-seropositive. The sample consisted of PBMCs. This sequence joins TRBV2 and TRBJ1-1, with TRBD1 identical over 7 bases. CDR3 residues: CASSNKRYATGSSIEAFF. The CDR3 DNA reads as TGTGCCTCCAGCAACAAAAGGTATGCGACAGGGAGTAGTATAGAAGCTTTCTTT.